The entry below gives a single TCR beta chain sequence along with its context. Per the germline V gene, CDR1 is MNHEY and CDR2 is SMNVEV (reference sequence). CDR3 length: 13 amino acids. Trimming cost V 6 bases and J 3 bases; bases outside gene matches: 4. This sample is part of a study of chemoradiotherapy in HPV16-positive cancers. Study information: Two HPV16-positive patients' cells yielded candidate HPV-specific clones and common motifs.

The assay was immunoSEQ multiplex PCR, and TCRdb's table has in-frame clones only and misses some. The sample comprises some 10,000 clones, approximately 72% of which are singletons, and over 30% rests with the top ten. The gene calls are TRBV27 and TRBJ2-7, with TRBD1 matching over 8 bases. The sample consisted of tumor tissue, taken from a patient who underwent chemoradiotherapy. The origin of this receptor is a human donor with HPV-associated anogenital cancer. In DNA, the CDR3 is TGTGCCAGCAGCCCCAGGGGGCTCTACGAGCAGTACTTC. Translated: CASSPRGLYEQYF.